The 16 T cell receptor beta chains listed next were all sequenced from one sample in a study of T cells in Graves' hyperthyroidism and ophthalmopathy. Amplified regions were TCR beta CDR3 sequences from RNA transcripts. First-round RT-PCR with HTBI primers amplified the TCR CDR3 region. TCRdb reprocessed the multiplex PCR reads with MiXCR, giving one entry per CDR3 protein. The sample carries fewer than 550,000 distinct CDR3 sequences, roughly 25% recorded once. The sequenced sample was blood. The receptors were gathered from a woman under 40 with Graves' ophthalmopathy.

V usage is TRBV12-3 or TRBV12-4 and J usage is TRBJ2-5; TRBD2 is a possible D gene (6 bases). Trimming pared 3 bases from V and 5 bases from J, leaving 13 bases between. The CDR3 extends over 14 amino acids. DNA of the CDR3: TGTGCCAGCAGTTTTTTTGGCGGGGTGGAGACCCAGTACTTC. Protein: CASSFFGGVETQYF.

This clonotype was recorded many times. The chain combines TRBV11-2 with TRBJ1-1; 7 bases agree with TRBD1. The CDR3 sequence is 16 residues long. The V gene end was trimmed by 6 bases and the J gene end by 1 base; junction bases not matched to a gene: 11. Per the germline V gene, CDR1 is SGHAT and CDR2 is FQNNGV. This CDR3 reads CASSHRHRGPNTEAFF. The CDR3 bases are TGTGCCAGCAGTCATAGACACAGGGGCCCGAACACTGAAGCTTTCTTT.

This clonotype was observed many times. The J gene is TRBJ1-5, the V gene TRBV6-2 or TRBV6-3; D may be TRBD1 (5 bases). CDR1 and CDR2 from the germline V gene are MNHEY and SVGEGT. V lost 7 bases to trimming and J lost 2 bases, with 12 bases between them. The CDR3 contains 14 residues. The CDR3 DNA reads as TGTGCCAGCACCCCAGGGCTGGGCAATCAGCCCCAGCATTTT. Translating it yields CASTPGLGNQPQHF.

There are many counts of this clonotype. At one boundary the junction diverges from the germline segment, which might be a read error. The gene calls are TRBV6-2 or TRBV6-3 and TRBJ1-5; tentatively, D is TRBD1 (5 bases). Germline V lookup: CDR1 MNHEY, CDR2 SVGEGT. The CDR3 sequence is 13 residues long. The CDR3 loop is CASSYTGGQPRHF. The DNA for the CDR3 is TGTGCCAGCAGTTACACAGGAGGTCAGCCCCGGCATTTT.

This clonotype was seen at least ten times. This chain uses TRBV12-3 or TRBV12-4 with TRBJ2-7, with 9 bases lining up with TRBD1. The CDR3 runs 14 residues. Trimming at V came to 3 bases and at J to 6 bases, leaving 6 bases not matched to a gene. CDR3 sequence (DNA): TGTGCCAGCAGTTTGGGGGGACAGGGCGGCGAGCAGTACTTC. This codes for CASSLGGQGGEQYF.

This clonotype was counted ten times or more. The chain recombines TRBV12-3 or TRBV12-4 with TRBJ1-2; unclear D gene. V was cut by 3 bases and J by 6 bases, with 14 bases left in between. The CDR3 is 14 amino acids. CDR3 sequence (DNA): TGTGCCAGCAGTTTCCTCCCAGAATCGGATGGCTACACCTTC. Translating gives CASSFLPESDGYTF.

This clonotype was seen many times. The chain carries TRBV7-2 and TRBJ1-5, with a possible D match to TRBD1 (5 bases). V lost 2 bases, J lost 5 bases, and 10 bases lay in between. CDR1 and CDR2 from the germline V gene are SGHTA and FQGNSA. The CDR3 has 14 residues. This CDR3 is CASSLRAGHQPQHF. The CDR3, as DNA: TGTGCCAGCAGCTTAAGGGCAGGGCATCAGCCCCAGCATTTT.

This clonotype was seen many times. CDR3 in DNA: TGTGCCAGCAGCTTAGCCGGAGATGAACAAGAGACCCAGTACTTC. As protein: CASSLAGDEQETQYF. This chain connects TRBV13 to TRBJ2-5; D is unclear. V was pared by 1 base and J by 2 bases, with 11 bases between. This CDR3 comprises 15 residues. Looked up from germline, CDR1 is PRHDT and CDR2 is FYEKMQ (reference sequence).

This clonotype was counted a few times. The chain joins TRBV7-8 to TRBJ2-5; 16 bases match TRBD2. The CDR3 is made up of 17 amino acids. Germline V gene sequence: CDR1 SGHVS, CDR2 FQNEAQ. After removal of 3 bases from V and 5 bases from J, the junction contained 6 bases not matched to a gene. In DNA, the CDR3 is TGTGCCAGCAGCTTTGGGACTAGCGGGGGGGCGGTCGAGACCCAGTACTTC. This translates into CASSFGTSGGAVETQYF. Variable domain in full (rest from reference TRBV7-8 and TRBJ2-5): GAGVSQSPRYKVAKRGQDVALRCDPISGHVSLFWYQQALGQGPEFLTYFQNEAQLDKSGLPSDRFFAERPEGSVSTLKIQRTQQEDSAVYLCASSFGTSGGAVETQYFGPGTRLLVL.

This clonotype was recorded many times. The rearrangement links TRBV12-3 or TRBV12-4 to TRBJ1-2; D call uncertain. This CDR3 is 14 amino acids long. V was shortened by 6 bases and J by 3 bases, with 14 bases between the two germline ends. CDR3: CASSRKAPYYGYTF. The CDR3 DNA reads as TGTGCCAGCAGCCGAAAAGCGCCTTACTATGGCTACACCTTC.

This clonotype was detected only a few times. This chain links TRBV5-1 with TRBJ2-2, with 7 bases identical to TRBD1. The CDR3 extends over 14 amino acids. Germline lookup yields CDR1 SGHRS and CDR2 YFSETQ. V was pared by 6 bases and J by 3 bases, with 5 bases of the junction left unmatched. The CDR3, as DNA: TGCGCCAGCAAAGACAGGGCAGACACCGGGGAGCTGTTTTTT. Protein: CASKDRADTGELFF.

This clonotype has at least ten counts. V usage is TRBV7-2 and J usage is TRBJ1-2, with D possibly TRBD1 on 5 matching bases. Germline CDR1 and CDR2: SGHTA and FQGNSA. The V end was cut by 1 base, the J end by 6 bases, with 9 bases between. The CDR3 totals 13 residues. The CDR3 loop reads CASSLGGRDGYTF. The CDR3 DNA is TGTGCCAGCAGCTTAGGGGGACGGGATGGCTACACCTTC.

This clonotype was seen repeatedly, ten times or more. This sequence joins TRBV19 and TRBJ1-2; D uncertain. Germline V gene data show CDR1 as LNHDA and CDR2 as SQIVND (reference sequence). This CDR3 is built from 12 residues. Between the trimmed V and J ends, which lost 5 bases and 4 bases, there was a span of 8 bases. The CDR3 reads CASSRTVYGYTF. Written as DNA, the CDR3 is TGTGCCAGTAGTCGCACAGTCTATGGCTACACCTTC.

For this clonotype: Possible read error: a much larger clone is one base away. The rearrangement joins TRBV12-5 to TRBJ2-7; D may correspond to TRBD1 or TRBD2 (7 bases each). Germline V gene sequence: CDR1 LGHNT, CDR2 FRNRAP. CDR3 size: 15 residues. The CDR3 spells CAEFVPDRDYCELYF. The CDR3 DNA sequence: TGTGCCGAATTCGTCCCCGACAGGGACTATTGCGAGCTGTACTTC.

This clonotype was picked up a small number of times. This sequence joins TRBV6-5 and TRBJ1-5; 9 bases map to TRBD1. The V segment lost 6 bases and the J segment 0 bases; nucleotides outside the gene matches: 18. The germline V gene encodes CDR1 MNHEY and CDR2 SVGAGI. The CDR3 is 20 amino acids. CDR3 loop: CASRRGQGFSGGYSNQPQHF. The CDR3 DNA reads TGTGCCAGCAGGAGGGGACAGGGATTCAGCGGTGGTTATAGCAATCAGCCCCAGCATTTT.

Many counts were recorded for this clonotype. This chain connects TRBV19 to TRBJ1-1; a weak D match, TRBD1 (6 bases). CDR1 LNHDA and CDR2 SQIVND come from the germline V gene (reference sequence). The CDR3 runs to 13 residues. The V end was cut by 7 bases, the J end by 3 bases, with 12 bases between. The CDR3 protein is CASIDRLDTEAFF. The CDR3 coding sequence is TGTGCCAGTATCGACAGGCTTGACACTGAAGCTTTCTTT.